These 26 T cell receptor beta chains were all obtained from the same sample, sequenced in a study of beta chain features in type 1 diabetes. Study findings and constraints: A moderate, significant TCRB CDR3 shortening appeared in type 1 diabetes across four CD4+ subsets.

Every isolated RNA sample was fully reverse transcribed, so sequencing captured expressed TCRB transcripts. Only in-frame clones appear in the TCRdb table, and some are missing; sequencing was by immunoSEQ multiplex PCR. Seen here are roughly 290,000 clones, about 15% observed once, and the top ten hold roughly 0.015%. No antigen has been assigned to these receptors. Sequencing input: naive CD4+ T cells from blood. Every receptor here comes from a man in his late teens or twenties with type 1 diabetes.

This chain links TRBV2 with TRBJ1-5; TRBD1 agrees at 7 bases. Per the germline V gene, CDR1 is SNHLY and CDR2 is FYNNEI. V dropped 3 bases and J dropped 7; count of bases not matched to a gene: 6. This CDR3 has 14 amino acids. CDR3 region: CASSDRQGEQPQHF. As DNA, the CDR3 is TGTGCCAGCAGTGATAGACAGGGTGAACAGCCCCAGCATTTT.

The chain joins TRBV7-8 to TRBJ2-1; D might be TRBD1 (5 bases). The CDR3 sequence is 16 residues long. CDR1 is SGHVS and CDR2 is FQNEAQ in the germline V gene. Trimming removed 8 bases at V and 0 bases at J, with 17 bases between. CDR3 residues: CASRAGRGFSYNEQFF. CDR3 in DNA: TGTGCCAGCCGAGCTGGTAGGGGTTTCTCCTACAATGAGCAGTTCTTC.

The chain employs TRBV19 and TRBJ2-1, with D possibly being TRBD2 (6 bases). The CDR3 runs 14 residues. From germline, CDR1 is LNHDA and CDR2 SQIVND (reference sequence). V was cut by 8 bases and J by 0 bases, with 11 bases left in between. The DNA for the CDR3 is TGTGCCAGTCGAGGCGGGGACTCCTACAATGAGCAGTTCTTC. Protein sequence: CASRGGDSYNEQFF.

This clone was detected a few times. The chain joins TRBV29-1 to TRBJ2-5; TRBD1 matches at 8 bases. The CDR3 contains 12 residues. Per germline, CDR1 SQVTM and CDR2 ANQGSEA. Germline trimming cut 7 bases from V and 5 bases from J; bases unmatched to any gene: 6. The CDR3 nucleotides read TGCAGCGCCCTGGGACAGGCCGAGACCCAGTACTTC. Its protein product is CSALGQAETQYF.

The gene calls are TRBV4-1 and TRBJ2-3; the match to TRBD2 covers 8 bases. From germline, CDR1 is MGHRA and CDR2 YSYEKL. V lost 3 bases to trimming and J lost 2 bases; unmatched junction nucleotides: 13. The CDR3 consists of 18 residues. The CDR3 loop is CASSQTPLAGRNTDTQYF. The CDR3 DNA reads as TGCGCCAGCAGCCAGACTCCCTTAGCGGGGCGAAACACAGATACGCAGTATTTT.

The rearrangement links TRBV5-6 to TRBJ1-6; 7 bases align to TRBD1. The CDR3 loop spans 17 amino acids. J was trimmed by 9 bases and V by 0 bases; bases with no gene match: 12. Germline CDR1 is SGHDT and CDR2 is YYEEEE. Written as DNA, the CDR3 is TGTGCCAGCAGCTTGGCCGGGAGGGGGCGGTTCGGTTCACCCCTCCACTTT. Amino acid sequence: CASSLAGRGRFGSPLHF.

V is TRBV28 and J is TRBJ2-1, with 8 nucleotides matching TRBD1. V shed 6 bases, J shed 7 bases, and the junction held 2 bases outside the gene matches. This CDR3 has 12 amino acids. Germline lookup yields CDR1 MDHEN and CDR2 SYDVKM. The CDR3 is CASSWTGNEQFF. The CDR3 DNA reads as TGTGCCAGCAGCTGGACAGGGAATGAGCAGTTCTTC.

This clone was detected only a few times. The chain couples TRBV19 to TRBJ2-1; 11 bases match TRBD2. V lost 7 bases to trimming and J lost 2 bases; unmatched junction nucleotides: 7. The CDR3 contains 16 residues. Germline-derived CDR1 and CDR2 are LNHDA and SQIVND (reference sequence). CDR3 coding DNA: TGTGCCAGTACCCGGTCTAGCGGGAGGACCTACAATGAGCAGTTCTTC. This sequence encodes CASTRSSGRTYNEQFF.

Only a few counts were recorded for this clone. The CDR3 loop is CASPRGAVTEAFF. CDR3 in DNA: TGTGCTTCACCTCGGGGGGCAGTCACTGAAGCTTTCTTT. The chain has TRBV19 and TRBJ1-1; tentatively, D is TRBD1 (6 bases). This CDR3 is built from 13 residues. The germline V gene encodes CDR1 LNHDA and CDR2 SQIVND (reference sequence).

The V and J genes are TRBV7-8 and TRBJ1-4; D not certain. Germline loops: CDR1 SGHVS, CDR2 FQNEAQ. Trimming took 3 bases from V and 6 from J, leaving 11 bases between them. CDR3 length: 14 residues. CDR3 in DNA: TGTGCCAGCAGCTTCCGCAGGTCTGATGAAAAACTGTTTTTT. This translates into CASSFRRSDEKLFF.

The rearrangement uses TRBV30 and TRBJ1-1; 10 nucleotides align to TRBD1. Germline lookup yields CDR1 GTSNPN and CDR2 SVGIG (reference sequence). The V and J ends lost 5 bases and 3 bases, in that order; junction bases with no gene match: 9. The CDR3 totals 15 residues. The CDR3 loop is CAWPGTGDPDTEAFF. DNA for the CDR3: TGTGCCTGGCCTGGGACAGGGGATCCCGACACTGAAGCTTTCTTT.

The chain links TRBV7-2 to TRBJ1-2; D is perhaps TRBD1 (6 bases). The V and J ends lost 5 bases and 0 bases respectively, with 10 bases between them. The CDR3 extends over 14 amino acids. The germline gives CDR1 SGHTA, CDR2 FQGNSA. The CDR3 spells CASSIDRTNYGYTF. The CDR3 bases are TGTGCCAGCAGCATAGACAGGACTAACTATGGCTACACCTTC. The entire variable domain, with the rest obtained from reference TRBV7-2 and TRBJ1-2, is as follows: GAGVSQSPSNKVTEKGKDVELRCDPISGHTALYWYRQSLGQGLEFLIYFQGNSAPDKSGLPSDRFSAERTGGSVSTLTIQRTQQEDSAVYLCASSIDRTNYGYTFGSGTRLTVV.

Only a few counts were recorded for this clone. The chain joins TRBV29-1 to TRBJ2-7; TRBD1 aligns across 11 bases. The CDR3 totals 13 residues. The J segment lost 7 bases and the V segment lost 7 bases, leaving 9 bases of the junction unmatched. The germline gives CDR1 SQVTM, CDR2 ANQGSEA. CDR3 DNA: TGCAGCGCCCTCGGGACAGGGGGTGAAGAGCAGTACTTC. As protein: CSALGTGGEEQYF.

The chain joins TRBV7-9 to TRBJ2-7; TRBD2 aligns across 7 bases. Trimming at V came to 3 bases and at J to 5 bases, leaving 4 bases not matched to a gene. CDR1 SEHNR and CDR2 FQNEAQ come from the germline V gene (reference sequence). The CDR3 is 13 amino acids. The CDR3 sequence is CASSFVGGNEQYF. CDR3 DNA sequence: TGTGCCAGCAGCTTCGTGGGGGGGAACGAGCAGTACTTC.

The chain recombines TRBV28 with TRBJ2-1; 9 bases map to TRBD2. Germline V gives CDR1 MDHEN, CDR2 SYDVKM. V shed 6 bases, J shed 3 bases, and the junction held 9 bases outside the gene matches. CDR3 length equals 16 residues. The CDR3 loop reads CASSSIGAGGYNEQFF. The CDR3 DNA is TGTGCCAGCAGCTCCATAGGAGCGGGGGGCTACAATGAGCAGTTCTTC.

CDR3 nucleotides: TGTGCCAGCAGTATCATCGAGACAGCCACTGAAGCTTTCTTT. The encoded protein is CASSIIETATEAFF. The gene calls are TRBV9 and TRBJ1-1; D may be TRBD1 (5 bases). CDR3 length: 14 amino acids. CDR1 is SGDLS, CDR2 YYNGEE, per germline. The ends were cut back, 5 bases at V and 4 bases at J, with 15 bases in the middle.

This clone was detected a few times. J is TRBJ2-5 and V is TRBV7-2, with D maybe TRBD2 (5 bases). The CDR3 covers 14 residues. Germline CDR1 reads SGHTA; CDR2 reads FQGNSA. Trimming cost V 5 bases and J 3 bases, with 13 bases left between them. Here the CDR3 reads CASSRVKREETQYF. The CDR3 region has the DNA TGTGCCAGCAGCCGCGTCAAGAGGGAAGAGACCCAGTACTTC.

This clone was found a few times. The rearrangement links TRBV6-5 to TRBJ2-3; perhaps TRBD2 as D (6 bases). With 2 bases removed from V and 4 bases from J, the gap between germline ends came to 13 bases. The CDR3 runs to 15 residues. Germline V gene sequence: CDR1 MNHEY, CDR2 SVGAGI. In DNA form, the CDR3 reads TGTGCCAGCAGTTACCTGGAGGACTACTCAGATACGCAGTATTTT. Protein: CASSYLEDYSDTQYF.

The chain links TRBV28 to TRBJ2-7; the D gene is possibly TRBD2 (5 bases). The ends were cut back, 5 bases at V and 4 bases at J, with 12 bases in the middle. The CDR3 runs to 13 residues. Germline V CDR1 and CDR2: MDHEN, SYDVKM. CDR3 residues: CASSPPGYYEQYF. CDR3 bases: TGTGCCAGCAGTCCACCGGGATATTACGAGCAGTACTTC.

The chain uses TRBV19 and TRBJ2-3; 7 bases agree with TRBD2. The V segment lost 7 bases and the J segment 5 bases; nucleotides outside the gene matches: 9. Germline CDR1 reads LNHDA; CDR2 reads SQIVND (reference sequence). This CDR3 is 14 amino acids long. CDR3 sequence (DNA): TGTGCCAGTACCTCGAGCGGGGTGGTAGATACGCAGTATTTT. This gives the protein CASTSSGVVDTQYF. Filled out from reference TRBV19 and TRBJ2-3, the complete variable domain reads DGGITQSPKYLFRKEGQNVTLSCEQNLNHDAMYWYRQDPGQGLRLIYYSQIVNDFQKGDIAEGYSVSREKKESFPLTVTSAQKNPTAFYLCASTSSGVVDTQYFGPGTRLTVL.

The V gene is TRBV2, the J gene TRBJ1-2, with D tentatively TRBD1 (5 bases). CDR3 length equals 12 residues. Germline CDR1 SNHLY, CDR2 FYNNEI. Trimming pared 7 bases from V and 12 bases from J, leaving 18 bases between. The chain's CDR3 is CASTFGIWGNTF. CDR3 in DNA: TGTGCCAGCACGTTTGGGATATGGGGCAACACCTTC. Combining the CDR3 with reference TRBV2 and TRBJ1-2 gives the whole variable domain EPEVTQTPSHQVTQMGQEVILRCVPISNHLYFYWYRQILGQKVEFLVSFYNNEISEKSEIFDDQFSVERPDGSNFTLKIRSTKLEDSAMYFCASTFGIWGNTFGSGTRLTVV.

Only a few counts were recorded for this clone. The chain is built from TRBV4-3 and TRBJ2-7; D unresolved. The germline gives CDR1 LGHNA, CDR2 YSLEER. The V end lost 3 bases, the J end lost 2 bases, and 17 bases lay between the germline ends. This CDR3 region has 16 residues. The CDR3 sequence: CASSQAVRPSTYEQYF. The CDR3 nucleotides read TGCGCCAGCAGCCAGGCGGTTAGACCCTCAACCTACGAGCAGTACTTC.

Only a few counts were recorded for this clone. The gene calls are TRBV4-1 and TRBJ1-5, with D possibly TRBD1 on 5 matching bases. The germline gives CDR1 MGHRA, CDR2 YSYEKL. With 1 base removed from V and 7 bases from J, the gap between germline ends came to 17 bases. This CDR3 is 16 amino acids long. The CDR3 region has the DNA TGCGCCAGCAGCCAAGCTTTCAGGGAGGTGGGGCAGCCCCAGCATTTT. Its protein is CASSQAFREVGQPQHF.

This sequence joins TRBV5-1 and TRBJ1-4; 7 bases are shared with TRBD1. After removal of 1 base from V and 2 bases from J, the junction contained 5 bases not matched to a gene. CDR3 length: 16 residues. The germline CDR1 and CDR2 sequences are SGHRS and YFSETQ. The CDR3 sequence: CASSLTGAGTNEKLFF. The CDR3 bases are TGCGCCAGCAGCTTGACAGGGGCCGGTACTAATGAAAAACTGTTTTTT.

This clone was picked up a small number of times. The chain is built from TRBV5-1 and TRBJ2-1; no clear D gene. V was pared by 3 bases and J by 4 bases, with 11 bases between. This CDR3 has 14 amino acids. The V gene's germline CDR1 is SGHRS and CDR2 YFSETQ. CDR3 sequence: CASSSVEVYNEQFF. The CDR3, as DNA: TGCGCCAGCAGCTCGGTTGAGGTGTACAATGAGCAGTTCTTC.

The rearrangement uses TRBV4-2 and TRBJ2-4; the D gene is possibly TRBD2 (5 bases). The germline gives CDR1 LGHNA, CDR2 YNFKEQ. The CDR3 loop spans 15 amino acids. Trimming shortened V by 0 bases and J by 6 bases, and 12 bases separated the two germline ends. The CDR3 DNA reads as TGTGCCAGCAGCCAAGATTGGGGAGCCGGAAACATTCAGTACTTC. This sequence encodes CASSQDWGAGNIQYF.